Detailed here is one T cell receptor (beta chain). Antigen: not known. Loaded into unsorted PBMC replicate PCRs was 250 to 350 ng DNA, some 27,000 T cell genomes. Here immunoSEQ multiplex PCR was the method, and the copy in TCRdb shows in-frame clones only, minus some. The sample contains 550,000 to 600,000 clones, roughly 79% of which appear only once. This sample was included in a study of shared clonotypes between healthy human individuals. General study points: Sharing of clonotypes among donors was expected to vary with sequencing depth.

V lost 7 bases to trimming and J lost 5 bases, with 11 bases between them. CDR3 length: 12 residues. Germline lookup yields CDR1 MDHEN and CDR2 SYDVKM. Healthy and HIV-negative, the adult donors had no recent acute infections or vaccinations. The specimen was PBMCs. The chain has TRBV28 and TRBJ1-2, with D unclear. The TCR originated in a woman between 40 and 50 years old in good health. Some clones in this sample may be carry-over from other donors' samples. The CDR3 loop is CASTHSPYGYTF. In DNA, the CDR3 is TGTGCCAGCACCCATTCTCCTTATGGCTACACCTTC.